These 26 T cell receptor beta chains came from one sample sequenced in a study of cytomegalovirus exposure and HLA in healthy donors. The primer mix had 60 Vbeta and 13 Jbeta primers. The assay was immunoSEQ multiplex PCR, and TCRdb's table has in-frame clones only and misses some. The sample records 150,000 or so clones, 70% to 90% being singletons. Sequencing was done on a sample of PBMCs. The origin of the receptors is a man between 18 and 29 years old in good health and CMV-seropositive.

This chain uses TRBV5-6 with TRBJ2-7, with 8 positions matching TRBD2. The length of the CDR3 is 14 residues. The germline V gene encodes CDR1 SGHDT and CDR2 YYEEEE. V was clipped by 1 base and J by 11 bases; unmatched bases: 11. DNA of the CDR3: TGTGCCAGCAGCTTGAGCGGGGGCCCAGACCGGGAGTACTTC. Translating it yields CASSLSGGPDREYF.

V usage is TRBV11-2 and J usage is TRBJ2-1, with 8 bases that match TRBD1. V trimming: 1 base; J trimming: 5 bases; junction bases outside the gene matches: 4. CDR1 is SGHAT and CDR2 is FQNNGV in the germline V gene. The CDR3 totals 15 residues. CDR3 sequence reads: CASSLGTGLDNEQFF. Here the CDR3 DNA reads TGTGCCAGCAGCTTAGGGACAGGGTTAGACAATGAGCAGTTCTTC.

The chain recombines TRBV15 with TRBJ2-1; the match to TRBD2 covers 9 bases. This CDR3 region has 16 residues. Trimming removed 1 base from V and 4 bases from J; junction bases left unmatched: 5. CDR1 is LNHNV and CDR2 is YYDKDF in the germline V gene (reference sequence). CDR3 nucleotide sequence: TGTGCCACCAGCAGAGGGCTAGCGGGGAAATACAATGAGCAGTTCTTC. Its protein is CATSRGLAGKYNEQFF.

This chain joins TRBV6-5 and TRBJ2-5, with 9 bases identical to TRBD1. The closer fit of TRBJ2-7 to the DNA end suggests the J call may be wrong. Per germline, CDR1 MNHEY and CDR2 SVGAGI. The CDR3 consists of 15 residues. The chain's CDR3 is CASRFGQGLFYEQYF. For the CDR3, the DNA is TGTGCCAGCAGATTTGGACAGGGGCTATTCTACGAGCAGTACTTC.

The V gene is TRBV6-4, the J gene TRBJ2-7; 9 bases fit TRBD2. CDR1 and CDR2 (germline): MRHNA, SNTAGT. CDR3 length: 12 residues. V gave up 4 bases and J gave up 5 bases; unmatched junction bases: 0. The CDR3 protein is CASSGLADEQYF. CDR3 DNA sequence: TGTGCCAGCAGTGGACTAGCGGACGAGCAGTACTTC.

The chain joins TRBV5-1 to TRBJ2-5, with 13 positions matching TRBD2. The germline V gene has CDR1 SGHRS and CDR2 YFSETQ. This CDR3 has 15 amino acids. V shed 4 bases and J 4 bases; nucleotides not matched to a gene: 4. The CDR3 here is CASSIGLAGVETQYF. DNA of the CDR3: TGCGCCAGCAGCATCGGACTAGCGGGGGTAGAGACCCAGTACTTC.

The gene calls are TRBV25-1 and TRBJ1-5; tentative D call: TRBD1 (6 bases). V was trimmed by 5 bases and J by 7 bases, leaving 9 bases between them. Germline CDR1 MGHDK, CDR2 SYGVNS. The length of the CDR3 is 12 residues. The CDR3 loop is CASSPGEQPQHF. CDR3 nucleotides: TGTGCCAGCAGTCCAGGGGAGCAGCCCCAGCATTTT.

This chain uses TRBV11-2 with TRBJ2-1, with a weak D call TRBD1 (5 bases). The V gene lost 0 bases and the J gene lost 0 bases, with 6 bases spanning the gap. Germline V gene lookup returns CDR1 SGHAT and CDR2 FQNNGV. There are 15 residues in the CDR3. CDR3 sequence: CASSLETGSYNEQFF. The CDR3 DNA sequence: TGTGCCAGCAGCTTAGAAACAGGCTCCTACAATGAGCAGTTCTTC.

The chain carries TRBV7-9 and TRBJ2-7; a possible D gene is TRBD1 (6 bases). V was pared by 5 bases and J by 3 bases, with 11 bases between. This CDR3 is built from 13 residues. Looked up from germline, CDR1 is SEHNR and CDR2 is FQNEAQ (reference sequence). The CDR3 DNA sequence: TGTGCCAGCAGCGAAACAGGGAACTACGAGCAGTACTTC. Protein sequence: CASSETGNYEQYF.

This clone came up once. CDR3 sequence reads: CASTRSRGRVTFF. CDR3 in DNA: TGTGCCAGCACCCGTTCAAGGGGGCGGGTGACTTTCTTT. The chain combines TRBV7-2 with TRBJ1-1; TRBD1 matches at 7 bases. Germline V gene data show CDR1 as SGHTA and CDR2 as FQGNSA. The CDR3 is 13 amino acids. The junction had 14 bases not matched to a gene; V was cut back by 7 bases and J by 12 bases.

The chain joins TRBV19 to TRBJ1-5; 10 bases map to TRBD1. The germline gives CDR1 LNHDA, CDR2 SQIVND (reference sequence). V gave up 7 bases and J gave up 2 bases; unmatched junction bases: 11. The length of the CDR3 is 17 residues. The CDR3 nucleotides are TGTGCCAGTATACTTTCGACAGGGGGCTCTCGCAATCAGCCCCAGCATTTT. Translating gives CASILSTGGSRNQPQHF.

Only one count was recorded for this clone. The chain carries TRBV6-6 and TRBJ2-1; 7 bases are shared with TRBD1. The germline gives CDR1 MNHNY, CDR2 SVGAGI (reference sequence). The length of the CDR3 is 11 residues. Trimming took 9 bases from V and 13 from J; bases not matched to a gene: 9. CDR3: CASSVGTAQFF. DNA of the CDR3: TGTGCCAGTTCCGTCGGGACAGCACAGTTCTTC.

This clone was recorded only once. This chain joins TRBV5-6 and TRBJ2-7; 8 bases agree with TRBD1. The CDR3 has 15 amino acids. The junction had 8 bases not matched to a gene; V was cut back by 2 bases and J by 4 bases. Germline CDR1 is SGHDT and CDR2 is YYEEEE. The CDR3 nucleotides read TGTGCCAGCAGCTTCCGGGACAGGCGATGGTACGAGCAGTACTTC. Amino acids: CASSFRDRRWYEQYF.

The CDR3 region is CASSFRGERGGWTDTQYF. The CDR3 DNA reads TGTGCCAGCAGCTTTCGGGGGGAGCGGGGGGGCTGGACAGATACGCAGTATTTT. The genes are TRBV7-9 and TRBJ2-3; 10 bases are shared with TRBD2. Germline loops: CDR1 SEHNR, CDR2 FQNEAQ (reference sequence). The CDR3 has 18 residues. V shed 3 bases, J shed 3 bases, and the junction held 12 bases outside the gene matches.

This clone was detected once. The chain employs TRBV7-9 and TRBJ2-1; 7 bases line up with TRBD2. Germline V gene data show CDR1 as SEHNR and CDR2 as FQNEAQ (reference sequence). The CDR3 is 14 amino acids. With V trimmed by 0 bases and J by 15 bases, 11 bases remained unmatched. The CDR3 DNA follows: TGTGCCAGCAGCTTAGCAGAGGCGGGAGCCGTACTGTTCTTC. Translated, it gives CASSLAEAGAVLFF.

This sequence joins TRBV18 and TRBJ2-2; D possibly corresponds to TRBD2 (5 bases). Germline assignment: CDR1 KGHSH and CDR2 LQKENI. The ends were cut back, 8 bases at V and 7 bases at J, with 17 bases in the middle. This CDR3 region has 14 residues. In DNA, the CDR3 is TGTGCCAGCCTACCAGAGAGGGTGGACGGGGAGCTGTTTTTT. Translating it yields CASLPERVDGELFF.

The chain employs TRBV4-1 and TRBJ1-4; a possible D gene is TRBD1 (6 bases). V was pared by 1 base and J by 8 bases, with 17 bases between. This CDR3 has 16 residues. The germline V gene encodes CDR1 MGHRA and CDR2 YSYEKL. In DNA form, the CDR3 reads TGCGCCAGCAGCCAAGTTTATTCAGGGGCAGGGGAAAAACTGTTTTTT. Protein: CASSQVYSGAGEKLFF.

The gene calls are TRBV4-1 and TRBJ1-6; D perhaps matches TRBD1 (5 bases). The CDR3 runs 15 residues. Germline CDR1 reads MGHRA; CDR2 reads YSYEKL. Trimming took 7 bases from V and 10 from J, leaving 20 bases between them. In DNA, the CDR3 is TGCGCCAGCAACTCGCCGGGCAGGTCAGGGTCACCCCTCCACTTT. It translates to CASNSPGRSGSPLHF.

The chain joins TRBV6-5 to TRBJ1-1, with 7 bases lining up with TRBD1. The CDR3 runs 15 residues. J lost 2 bases, V lost 6 bases, and 9 bases had no gene match. Germline V CDR1 and CDR2: MNHEY, SVGAGI. The CDR3 loop is CASRYGQVPNTEAFF. The CDR3 DNA follows: TGTGCCAGCAGATACGGACAGGTACCTAACACTGAAGCTTTCTTT.

This chain joins TRBV7-9 and TRBJ2-7; 9 bases line up with TRBD1. V was clipped by 4 bases and J by 2 bases; unmatched bases: 6. Germline-derived CDR1 and CDR2 are SEHNR and FQNEAQ (reference sequence). This CDR3 comprises 15 residues. In nucleotides, the CDR3 is TGTGCCAGCAGCTACCCGGGACAGGGCACCTACGAGCAGTACTTC. Translating gives CASSYPGQGTYEQYF.

The chain joins TRBV7-9 to TRBJ1-5, with D possibly TRBD1 on 5 matching bases. The CDR3 loop spans 16 amino acids. The V and J ends lost 0 bases and 7 bases respectively, with 16 bases between them. Germline V gene lookup returns CDR1 SEHNR and CDR2 FQNEAQ (reference sequence). The CDR3 loop reads CASSLAMGGELQPQHF. The DNA of the CDR3 is TGTGCCAGCAGCTTAGCGATGGGAGGGGAACTGCAGCCCCAGCATTTT.

This clone appeared a few times. The rearrangement uses TRBV6-5 and TRBJ2-5; D is possibly TRBD1 (6 bases). The DNA end lines up better with TRBJ2-7; the J call may be wrong. Germline CDR1 reads MNHEY; CDR2 reads SVGAGI. The CDR3 extends over 15 amino acids. CDR3 coding DNA: TGTGCCAGCAGTTACGTGGCAGGGGAATACTACGAGCAGTACTTC. Translating gives CASSYVAGEYYEQYF.

The genes are TRBV5-1 and TRBJ2-5; 16 nucleotides align to TRBD2. The CDR3 sequence is 18 residues long. From germline, CDR1 is SGHRS and CDR2 YFSETQ. V gave up 4 bases and J gave up 1 base; unmatched junction bases: 7. The CDR3 DNA reads TGCGCCAGCAGCACAGGGACTAGCGGGGGGGCCCGCCAAGAGACCCAGTACTTC. This translates into CASSTGTSGGARQETQYF.

V usage is TRBV30 and J usage is TRBJ1-3; unclear D gene. Germline V lookup: CDR1 GTSNPN, CDR2 SVGIG (reference sequence). The CDR3 sequence is 8 residues long. Trimming shortened V by 7 bases and J by 8 bases, and 3 bases separated the two germline ends. The DNA of the CDR3 is TGTGCCTCGGACACCATATATTTT. It specifies CASDTIYF.

The chain uses TRBV19 and TRBJ1-5, with D possibly matching TRBD1 (5 bases). Trimming left V 6 bases short and J 6 bases short, with 12 bases between. Looked up from germline, CDR1 is LNHDA and CDR2 is SQIVND (reference sequence). This CDR3 region has 13 residues. CDR3 sequence reads: CASRDLGLQPQHF. The CDR3 DNA reads TGTGCCAGTAGAGACCTGGGGCTTCAGCCCCAGCATTTT.

The chain links TRBV27 to TRBJ1-1; no reliable D call. This CDR3 region has 15 residues. Trimming took 0 bases from V and 1 from J, leaving 9 bases between them. The germline gives CDR1 MNHEY, CDR2 SMNVEV (reference sequence). CDR3 residues: CASSLSRRGNTEAFF. The CDR3 DNA reads as TGTGCCAGCAGTTTATCGAGGCGGGGGAACACTGAAGCTTTCTTT.